Reported below is one TCR beta chain. Its antigen is not yet known. Within one base of it there is no much larger clone, and no base qualities were kept. The sample belongs to a study of CD8 T cells in ankylosing spondylitis (dated by TCRdb to about 2017). About the study as a whole: The study profiled T cell receptor beta repertoires in healthy donors and ankylosing spondylitis patients to find disease-linked TCR variants. In total, the full study cohort was made up of 100 to 140 healthy donors and 25 to 30 ankylosing spondylitis patients. Samples of peripheral blood were taken, and for ankylosing spondylitis patients, synovial fluid was collected as well.

What the authors observed across the whole study: According to the report, matched synovial fluid samples from ankylosing spondylitis patients were significantly enriched for the disease-linked clones. Blood from ankylosing spondylitis patients appeared to be characterized by a TCR beta motif composed of under 10 highly homologous amino acid variants. A CD8+ phenotype was shown by the disease-linked clones, which were found at relatively low frequencies in peripheral blood. Some TCR beta motif variants had previously been reported in synovial fluid and blood of reactive arthritis patients, which suggested common disease-initiation mechanisms.

CDR1 and CDR2 were assigned from the germline V gene (reference sequence) as MNHEY and SMNVEV. Trimming at the junction amounts to 7 bases on V and 0 bases on J, and the germline ends lie 10 bases apart. Counted from cysteine to phenylalanine, this CDR3 has 14 amino acids. Solely the CDR3 DNA is kept, with 42 bases framed from the first base. TCRdb records Illumina HiSeq 2500 as the sequencer. Quantitative 5'-RACE with molecular barcodes was the method used to prepare the TCR beta libraries. As for how the authors treated the data: A new computational method, built on a probabilistic model of VDJ rearrangement, was used to identify disease-linked TCR variants. TCRdb cleaned the public reads at Q25 with fastp, built clones with MiXCR and kept in-frame beta chains. CDR3 protein sequences are deduplicated, and each keeps its most common genes and DNA. TCRdb's processing, not the authors' own work, is the source of the V and J calls. The sample contains fewer than 550,000 distinct CDR3 sequences, about 5.7% of them found a single time. The ten largest clones capture under 4.5% of the sample.

The TCR sequence derives from a male donor with ankylosing spondylitis. The rearrangement combines TRBV27 with TRBJ1-3; confidence is insufficient to name the D gene. Sequenced: blood, either unsorted or a sorted T cell fraction (not recorded which). This receptor carries the CDR3 CASKRDFSGNTIYF. The sequenced DNA: TGTGCCAGCAAAAGGGATTTCTCTGGAAACACCATATATTTT.